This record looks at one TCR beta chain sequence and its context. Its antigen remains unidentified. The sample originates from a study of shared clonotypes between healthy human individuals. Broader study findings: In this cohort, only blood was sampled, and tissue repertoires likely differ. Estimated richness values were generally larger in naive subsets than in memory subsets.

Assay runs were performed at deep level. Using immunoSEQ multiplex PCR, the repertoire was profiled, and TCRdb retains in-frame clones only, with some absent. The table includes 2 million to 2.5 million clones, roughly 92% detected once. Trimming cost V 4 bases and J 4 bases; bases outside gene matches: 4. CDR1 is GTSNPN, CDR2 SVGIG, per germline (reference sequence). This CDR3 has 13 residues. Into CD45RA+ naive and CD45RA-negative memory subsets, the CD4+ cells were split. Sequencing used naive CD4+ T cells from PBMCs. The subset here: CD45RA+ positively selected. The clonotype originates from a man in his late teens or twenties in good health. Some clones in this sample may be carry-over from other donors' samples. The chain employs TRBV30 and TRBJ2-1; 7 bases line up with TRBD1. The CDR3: CAWNRDRYNEQFF. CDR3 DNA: TGTGCCTGGAATCGGGACAGATACAATGAGCAGTTCTTC.